What follows is one TCR beta chain and its context. What it recognizes is unknown. The table came from immunoSEQ multiplex PCR; TCRdb's copy has only in-frame clones and leaves some out. The table has some 370,000 clones, 83% seen once; the top ten hold more than 7%. Germline values: CDR1 MNHNS, CDR2 SASEGT. Trimming removed 4 bases at V and 5 bases at J, with 21 bases between. CDR3 length equals 17 residues. The sample belongs to a study of Ad26.COV2.S vaccination and SARS-CoV-2 variants. Overall study context: Intramuscular Ad26.COV2.S doses were given once or twice, 56 days apart. Findings of the study overall: Total T cell responses may have been underestimated by the TCR breadth and depth analyses.

Treatment meaning: around 19 received Ad26.COV2.S at low or high dose, single or two shots; roughly five received placebo; per-sample allocation not given. All samples were drawn on day 63, counting from the first vaccine or placebo injection. The TCR originated in a person aged 18-65 years who received the Ad26.COV2.S COVID-19 vaccine or a placebo. The sequencing used peripheral blood, collected in a trial of Ad26.COV2.S vaccine versus placebo. The chain couples TRBV6-1 to TRBJ1-5, with unresolved D. The CDR3 spells CASSVVRAPLRDQPQHF. CDR3 coding DNA: TGTGCCAGCAGTGTAGTCCGGGCCCCGCTCCGGGATCAGCCCCAGCATTTT.